One sample yielded the 28 T cell receptor beta chains listed below, sequenced in a study of T cells expressing NK-cell markers. TCRdb reprocessed the 5' RACE reads, with one entry per CDR3 protein and no DNA. This sample's clone table lists 300,000 to 500,000 distinct CDR3 sequences. The sequenced material came from blood T cells: a sorted CD56 or NKG2C T cell subset, CD4+ or CD8+ T cells, or bulk PBMC T cells (not recorded which). These receptors all stem from a woman aged 50 to 60 in good health.

This rearrangement joins TRBV7-9 to TRBJ1-4; TCRdb names TRBD1, which stays unverified in the absence of DNA. This CDR3 is built from 18 residues. Germline V gives CDR1 SEHNR, CDR2 FQNEAQ (reference sequence). CDR3 in amino acids: CASSLGSGTGATNEKLFF. The variable domain in full, with the rest retrieved from reference TRBV7-9 and TRBJ1-4, is DTGVSQNPRHKITKRGQNVTFRCDPISEHNRLYWYRQTLGQGPEFLTYFQNEAQLEKSRLLSDRFSAERPKGSFSTLEIQRTEQGDSAMYLCASSLGSGTGATNEKLFFGSGTQLSVL.

The V and J genes are TRBV29-1 and TRBJ2-4; the D gene TCRdb calls, TRBD1, cannot be checked with no DNA. Looked up from germline, CDR1 is SQVTM and CDR2 is ANQGSEA. The CDR3 contains 18 residues. The CDR3 sequence is CSVTPGQGEGWAKNIQYF.

The chain uses TRBV3-1 and TRBJ2-2; the TRBD2 assignment by TCRdb is unverifiable without DNA. The CDR3 extends over 14 amino acids. Per germline, CDR1 LGHDT and CDR2 YNNKEL (reference sequence). The CDR3 loop reads CASSRLVDTGELFF.

The chain has TRBV5-1 and TRBJ2-1; the D gene TCRdb calls, TRBD2, cannot be checked with no DNA. Germline CDR1 SGHRS, CDR2 YFSETQ. The CDR3 totals 15 residues. CDR3 sequence reads: CASSLDSRLYNEQFF.

The CDR3 reads CASSLGVGQQSTDTQYF. The chain links TRBV7-7 to TRBJ2-3; TCRdb calls TRBD1, which cannot be checked without DNA. The CDR3 has 17 residues. The V gene's germline CDR1 is SSHAT and CDR2 FNYEAQ (reference sequence).

The rearrangement uses TRBV12-3 or TRBV12-4 and TRBJ2-2. The CDR3 is 12 residues long. CDR3 in amino acids: CASPSETGELFF.

This chain's CDR3 is CASRPHISGANVLTF. The V and J genes are TRBV7-2 and TRBJ2-6. Germline V gene sequence: CDR1 SGHTA, CDR2 FQGNSA. CDR3 length equals 15 residues.

CDR3 amino acids: CSAVPFPGGPGETQYF. The rearrangement uses TRBV20-1 and TRBJ2-5; without DNA, the TCRdb call of TRBD2 cannot be checked. The V gene's germline CDR1 is DFQATT and CDR2 SNEGSKA (reference sequence). The CDR3 spans 16 residues.

The V and J genes are TRBV12-3 or TRBV12-4 and TRBJ2-3; TCRdb calls TRBD2, which cannot be checked without DNA. The CDR3 has 13 amino acids. The CDR3 loop is CASSPPGLNTQYF.

V usage is TRBV11-2 and J usage is TRBJ1-2. The germline gives CDR1 SGHAT, CDR2 FQNNGV. The CDR3 runs 15 residues. The CDR3 is CASSLDVRPLYGYTF. Full variable domain (rest looked up from reference TRBV11-2 and TRBJ1-2): EAGVAQSPRYKIIEKRQSVAFWCNPISGHATLYWYQQILGQGPKLLIQFQNNGVVDDSQLPKDRFSAERLKGVDSTLKIQPAKLEDSAVYLCASSLDVRPLYGYTFGSGTRLTVV.

The CDR3 region is CSARAGGNQPQHF. V is TRBV20-1 and J is TRBJ1-5; the TRBD1 assignment by TCRdb is unverifiable without DNA. CDR3 size: 13 residues. CDR1 and CDR2 from the germline V gene are DFQATT and SNEGSKA (reference sequence).

V is TRBV5-6 and J is TRBJ1-4; there is no DNA to check the TCRdb D call of TRBD1. This CDR3 has 11 residues. CDR1 is SGHDT, CDR2 YYEEEE, per germline. The CDR3 spells CASSRGIKLFF.

The chain uses TRBV21-1 and TRBJ1-6; TCRdb's assignment of TRBD1 cannot be checked, as there is no DNA. TRBV21-1 is classified as a pseudogene. The CDR3 length is 15 residues. This CDR3 reads CASSPPGTGNSPLHF.

The genes are TRBV27 and TRBJ2-2; lacking DNA, the TRBD2 call made by TCRdb goes unchecked. Germline-derived CDR1 and CDR2 are MNHEY and SMNVEV (reference sequence). This CDR3 contains 17 residues. CDR3 loop: CASSFRALAANTGELFF.

The chain is built from TRBV5-1 and TRBJ2-7; TCRdb selects TRBD2, and the lack of DNA leaves this call unchecked. The CDR3 extends over 18 amino acids. Germline V CDR1 and CDR2: SGHRS, YFSETQ. The CDR3 is CASSFFVSGTSGAYEQYF.

The J gene is TRBJ1-1, the V gene TRBV15. This CDR3 comprises 13 residues. CDR1 and CDR2 from the germline V gene are LNHNV and YYDKDF (reference sequence). CDR3 in amino acids: CATAKDPNTEAFF. The entire variable domain, with the rest obtained from reference TRBV15 and TRBJ1-1, is as follows: DAMVIQNPRYQVTQFGKPVTLSCSQTLNHNVMYWYQQKSSQAPKLLFHYYDKDFNNEADTPDNFQSRRPNTSFCFLDIRSPGLGDTAMYLCATAKDPNTEAFFGQGTRLTVV.

The CDR3 protein is CASSRTSGSSYNEQFF. The chain links TRBV12-3 or TRBV12-4 to TRBJ2-1; absent DNA, TCRdb's TRBD2 call cannot be checked. The CDR3 is 16 amino acids.

J is TRBJ1-1 and V is TRBV5-1. The CDR3 has 15 amino acids. The V gene's germline CDR1 is SGHRS and CDR2 YFSETQ. The chain's CDR3 is CASSSGASFSTEAFF.

The J gene is TRBJ1-1, the V gene TRBV18; checking the TCRdb D call of TRBD1 is not possible without DNA. Germline lookup yields CDR1 KGHSH and CDR2 LQKENI. This CDR3 comprises 16 residues. CDR3: CASSPPYRVGDTEAFF.

The chain combines TRBV6-6 with TRBJ2-5; absent DNA, TCRdb's TRBD1 call cannot be checked. From germline, CDR1 is MNHNY and CDR2 SVGAGI (reference sequence). The CDR3 is made up of 15 amino acids. The CDR3 loop is CASSYNLGKGETQYF.

This chain links TRBV29-1 with TRBJ2-7; TCRdb selects TRBD1, and the lack of DNA leaves this call unchecked. CDR1 and CDR2 from the germline V gene are SQVTM and ANQGSEA. CDR3 length equals 11 residues. CDR3: CSVERDREQYF.

The chain combines TRBV20-1 with TRBJ2-1; TCRdb lists TRBD1, though no DNA is available to test this call. CDR1 is DFQATT and CDR2 is SNEGSKA in the germline V gene (reference sequence). The CDR3 sequence is 15 residues long. CDR3 sequence reads: CSARSAGGRYNEQFF.

This rearrangement joins TRBV28 to TRBJ1-3; the D gene TCRdb calls, TRBD1, cannot be checked with no DNA. This CDR3 has 15 residues. Germline loops: CDR1 MDHEN, CDR2 SYDVKM. The CDR3 reads CASTGTGVSGNTIYF.

This chain joins TRBV12-5 and TRBJ2-3; TCRdb picks TRBD2, but there is no DNA to check that call. This CDR3 spans 14 amino acids. Germline V gives CDR1 LGHNT, CDR2 FRNRAP. The CDR3 spells CASLESGSLDTQYF.

J is TRBJ2-2 and V is TRBV19. The CDR3 is 14 residues long. Germline V CDR1 and CDR2: LNHDA, SQIVND (reference sequence). CDR3 sequence reads: CASRRPTVWGELFF.

V is TRBV24-1 and J is TRBJ2-2; TCRdb reports TRBD1, a call that lacks DNA to check it against. CDR3 size: 19 residues. The germline gives CDR1 KGHDR, CDR2 SFDVKD. The CDR3 is CATSDRPDSRGYYTGELFF.

This chain joins TRBV20-1 and TRBJ2-5; without DNA, the TCRdb call of TRBD2 cannot be checked. Germline V CDR1 and CDR2: DFQATT, SNEGSKA (reference sequence). The CDR3 is 15 residues long. CDR3 residues: CSALPSGRYGETQYF.

The chain couples TRBV12-3 or TRBV12-4 to TRBJ2-1; the D call of TRBD2 rests on TCRdb alone, since no DNA is present to check it. The CDR3 consists of 17 residues. CDR3 in amino acids: CASKLRPTSGSYNEQFF.